This note documents a single T cell receptor beta chain sequence. The sample comes from a study of blood T cell repertoires in COVID-19. Study context: The origin of the acute and convalescent COVID-19 samples was the United States, Italy and Spain.

Germline V gene sequence: CDR1 MNHEY, CDR2 SMNVEV (reference sequence). The CDR3 runs 16 residues. V trimming: 6 bases; J trimming: 9 bases; junction bases outside the gene matches: 14. The assay was immunoSEQ multiplex PCR, and TCRdb's table has in-frame clones only and misses some. This table holds approximately 270,000 clones, about nine tenths found once. This chain links TRBV27 with TRBJ1-5, with TRBD1 identical over 10 bases. The specimen sequenced was PBMCs or T cells enriched from blood (not recorded which). The sequence was obtained from a human donor in a cohort exposed to, infected with or recovered from COVID-19 (not recorded which). The donor label of this sample is uncertain. CDR3 residues: CASSSSGTGDIWPQHF. Here the CDR3 DNA reads TGTGCCAGCAGCTCGTCCGGGACAGGGGATATTTGGCCCCAGCATTTT.